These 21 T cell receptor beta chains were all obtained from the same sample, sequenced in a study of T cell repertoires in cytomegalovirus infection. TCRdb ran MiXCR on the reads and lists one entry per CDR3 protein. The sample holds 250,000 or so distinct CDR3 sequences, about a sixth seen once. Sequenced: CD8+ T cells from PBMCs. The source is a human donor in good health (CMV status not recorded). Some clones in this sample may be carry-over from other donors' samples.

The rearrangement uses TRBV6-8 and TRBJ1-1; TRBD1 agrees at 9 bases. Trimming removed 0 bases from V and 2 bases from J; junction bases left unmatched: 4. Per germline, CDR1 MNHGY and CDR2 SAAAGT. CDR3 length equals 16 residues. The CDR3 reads CASSYSDRGQNTEAFF. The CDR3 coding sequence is TGTGCCAGCAGTTACTCGGACAGGGGCCAAAACACTGAAGCTTTCTTT.

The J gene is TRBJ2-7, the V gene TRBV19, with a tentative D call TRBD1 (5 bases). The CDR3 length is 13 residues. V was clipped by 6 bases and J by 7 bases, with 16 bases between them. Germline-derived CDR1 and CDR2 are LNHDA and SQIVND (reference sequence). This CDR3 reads CASSPWQGMEQYF. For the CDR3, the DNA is TGTGCCAGTAGCCCATGGCAGGGTATGGAGCAGTACTTC.

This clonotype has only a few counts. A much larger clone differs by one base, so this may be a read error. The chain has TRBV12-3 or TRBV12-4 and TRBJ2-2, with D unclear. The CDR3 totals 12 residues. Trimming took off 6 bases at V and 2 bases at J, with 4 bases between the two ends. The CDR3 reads CASSVNTGELFF. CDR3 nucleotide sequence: TGTGCCAGCAGCGTTAACACCGGGGAGCTGTTTTTT.

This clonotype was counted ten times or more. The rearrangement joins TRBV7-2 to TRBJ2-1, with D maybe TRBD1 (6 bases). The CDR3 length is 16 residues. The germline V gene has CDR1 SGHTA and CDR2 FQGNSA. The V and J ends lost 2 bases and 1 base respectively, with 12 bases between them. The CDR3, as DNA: TGTGCCAGCAGCTTACGCACAGGGATTTCCTACAATGAGCAGTTCTTC. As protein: CASSLRTGISYNEQFF.

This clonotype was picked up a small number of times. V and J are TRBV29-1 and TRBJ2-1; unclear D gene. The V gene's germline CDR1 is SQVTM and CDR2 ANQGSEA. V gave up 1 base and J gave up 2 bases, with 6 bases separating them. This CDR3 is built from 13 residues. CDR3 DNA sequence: TGCAGCGTTGAAGTGGCCGCCTACAATGAGCAGTTCTTC. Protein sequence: CSVEVAAYNEQFF.

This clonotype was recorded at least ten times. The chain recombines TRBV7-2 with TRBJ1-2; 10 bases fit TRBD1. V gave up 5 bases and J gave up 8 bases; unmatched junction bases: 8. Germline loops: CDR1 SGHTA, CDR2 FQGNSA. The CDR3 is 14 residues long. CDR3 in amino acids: CASSPAVTGGGYTF. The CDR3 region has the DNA TGTGCCAGCAGCCCCGCGGTGACAGGGGGCGGCTACACCTTC. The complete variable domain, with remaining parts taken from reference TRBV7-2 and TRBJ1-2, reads GAGVSQSPSNKVTEKGKDVELRCDPISGHTALYWYRQSLGQGLEFLIYFQGNSAPDKSGLPSDRFSAERTGGSVSTLTIQRTQQEDSAVYLCASSPAVTGGGYTFGSGTRLTVV.

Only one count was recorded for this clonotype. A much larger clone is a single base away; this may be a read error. The CDR3 sequence: CASRTLAGCYNEQFF. The CDR3 nucleotides read TGTGCCAGCAGAACACTAGCGGGGTGCTACAATGAGCAGTTCTTC. The rearrangement uses TRBV6-2 or TRBV6-3 and TRBJ2-1; 10 bases agree with TRBD2. The ends lost 6 bases at V and 3 bases at J; junction bases unmatched: 5. This CDR3 comprises 15 residues. Germline lookup yields CDR1 MNHEY and CDR2 SVGEGT.

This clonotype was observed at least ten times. CDR3 in DNA: TGTGCCAGCAGGGGGACTCCTGTGTGGGAGCAGTACTTC. Translation gives CASRGTPVWEQYF. The chain couples TRBV28 to TRBJ2-7; a possible D gene is TRBD2 (6 bases). CDR3 length: 13 residues. V lost 6 bases to trimming and J lost 7 bases, with 16 bases between them. Germline V gene lookup returns CDR1 MDHEN and CDR2 SYDVKM.

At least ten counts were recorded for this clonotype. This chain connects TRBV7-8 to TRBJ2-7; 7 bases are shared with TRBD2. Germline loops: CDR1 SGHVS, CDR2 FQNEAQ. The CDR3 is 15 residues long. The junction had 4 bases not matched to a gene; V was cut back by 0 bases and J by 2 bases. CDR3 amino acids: CASSLATSLAYEQYF. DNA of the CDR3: TGTGCCAGCAGCTTAGCGACTAGCCTCGCCTACGAGCAGTACTTC.

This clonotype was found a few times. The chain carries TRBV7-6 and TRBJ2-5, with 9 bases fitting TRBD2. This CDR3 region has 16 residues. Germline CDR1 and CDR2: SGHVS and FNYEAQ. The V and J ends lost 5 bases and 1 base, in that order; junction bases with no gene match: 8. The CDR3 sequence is CASSQSLAGIQETQYF. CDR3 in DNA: TGTGCCAGCAGCCAGTCACTAGCGGGCATCCAAGAGACCCAGTACTTC.

The CDR3 DNA reads as TGTGCCAGCAGCTTAGGGGCGGATCTAAGCACAGATACGCAGTATTTT. Amino acids: CASSLGADLSTDTQYF. This chain links TRBV7-2 with TRBJ2-3; D remains ambiguous. V was trimmed by 1 base and J by 0 bases, leaving 11 bases between them. This CDR3 is 16 amino acids long. Germline-derived CDR1 and CDR2 are SGHTA and FQGNSA.

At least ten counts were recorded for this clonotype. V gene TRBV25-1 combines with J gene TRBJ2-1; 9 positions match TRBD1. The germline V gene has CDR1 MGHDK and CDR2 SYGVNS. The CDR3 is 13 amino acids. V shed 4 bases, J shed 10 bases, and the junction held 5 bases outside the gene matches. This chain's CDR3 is CASSGDRENEQFF. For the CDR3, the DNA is TGTGCCAGCAGTGGGGACAGGGAAAACGAGCAGTTCTTC.

CDR3 DNA: TGTGCCAGTAGAGCCGGGACAGTATACAATGAGCAGTTCTTC. It translates to CASRAGTVYNEQFF. The V call is TRBV19, the J call TRBJ2-1; TRBD1 matches 7 bases. The CDR3 runs to 14 residues. Trimming cost V 6 bases and J 4 bases; bases outside gene matches: 6. Per germline, CDR1 LNHDA and CDR2 SQIVND (reference sequence).

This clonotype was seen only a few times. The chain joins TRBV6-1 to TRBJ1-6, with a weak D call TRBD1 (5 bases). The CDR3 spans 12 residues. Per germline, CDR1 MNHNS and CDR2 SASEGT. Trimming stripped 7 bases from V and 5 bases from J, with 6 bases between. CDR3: CASTGHNSPLHF. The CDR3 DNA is TGTGCCAGCACAGGGCATAATTCACCCCTCCACTTT.

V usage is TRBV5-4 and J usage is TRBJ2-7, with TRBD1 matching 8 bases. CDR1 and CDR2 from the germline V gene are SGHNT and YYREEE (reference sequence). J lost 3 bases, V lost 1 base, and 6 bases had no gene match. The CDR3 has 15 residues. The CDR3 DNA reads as TGTGCCAGCAGCTTGTCTGTGACAGGGGTCTACGAGCAGTACTTC. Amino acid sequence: CASSLSVTGVYEQYF.

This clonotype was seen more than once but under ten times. The DNA of the CDR3 is TGTGCCAGCAGTTTCCCGGGACAGGGGATCAATGAGCAGTTCTTC. This codes for CASSFPGQGINEQFF. This chain uses TRBV12-3 or TRBV12-4 with TRBJ2-1, with TRBD1 identical over 10 bases. The CDR3 covers 15 residues. With 3 bases clipped from V and 6 bases from J, the junction kept 5 bases outside the gene matches.

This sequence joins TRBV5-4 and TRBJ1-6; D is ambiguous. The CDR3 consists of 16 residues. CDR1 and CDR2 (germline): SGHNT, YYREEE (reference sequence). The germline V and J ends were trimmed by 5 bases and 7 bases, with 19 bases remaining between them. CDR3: CASRLFGVEENSPLHF. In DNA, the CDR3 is TGTGCCAGCAGACTCTTCGGGGTAGAAGAGAATTCACCCCTCCACTTT.

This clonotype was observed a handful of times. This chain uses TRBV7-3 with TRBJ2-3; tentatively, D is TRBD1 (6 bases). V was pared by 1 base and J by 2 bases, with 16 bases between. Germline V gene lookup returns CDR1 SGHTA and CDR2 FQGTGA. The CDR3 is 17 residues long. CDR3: CASSLNFQGSSTDTQYF. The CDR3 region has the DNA TGTGCCAGCAGCTTAAATTTCCAGGGGTCCTCCACAGATACGCAGTATTTT.

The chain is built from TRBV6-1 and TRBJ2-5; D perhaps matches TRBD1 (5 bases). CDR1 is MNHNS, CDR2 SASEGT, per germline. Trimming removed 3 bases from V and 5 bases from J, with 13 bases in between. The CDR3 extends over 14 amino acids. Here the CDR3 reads CASSEDTGWETQYF. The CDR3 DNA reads TGTGCCAGCAGTGAGGACACCGGGTGGGAGACCCAGTACTTC.

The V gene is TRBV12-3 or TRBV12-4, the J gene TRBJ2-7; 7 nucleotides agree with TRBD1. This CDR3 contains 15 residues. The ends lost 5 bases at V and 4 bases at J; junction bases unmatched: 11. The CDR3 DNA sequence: TGTGCCAGCAGTCCTAGCTGGGGGACAGCTTACGAGCAGTACTTC. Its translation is CASSPSWGTAYEQYF.

CDR3 amino acids: CSARPRGPYEQYF. The CDR3 nucleotides are TGCAGTGCTCGACCCAGGGGTCCTTACGAGCAGTACTTC. The chain joins TRBV20-1 to TRBJ2-7, with D maybe TRBD1 (6 bases). Looked up from germline, CDR1 is DFQATT and CDR2 is SNEGSKA (reference sequence). The CDR3 totals 13 residues. V shed 5 bases and J shed 4 bases, with 15 bases lying between them.